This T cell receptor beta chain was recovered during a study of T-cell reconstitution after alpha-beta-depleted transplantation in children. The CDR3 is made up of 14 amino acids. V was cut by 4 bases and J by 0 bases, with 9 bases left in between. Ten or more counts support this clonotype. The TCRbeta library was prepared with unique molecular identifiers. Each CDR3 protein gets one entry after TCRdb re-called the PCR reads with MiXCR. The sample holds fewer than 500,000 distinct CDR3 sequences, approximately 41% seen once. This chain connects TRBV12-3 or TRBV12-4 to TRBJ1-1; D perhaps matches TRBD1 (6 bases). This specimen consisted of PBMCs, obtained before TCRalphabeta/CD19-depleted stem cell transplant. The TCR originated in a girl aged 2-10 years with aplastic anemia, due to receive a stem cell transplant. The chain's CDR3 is CASSSQGLNTEAFF. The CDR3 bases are TGTGCCAGCAGTTCGCAGGGGTTGAACACTGAAGCTTTCTTT.